This TCR beta chain was found in a study of cytomegalovirus exposure and HLA in healthy donors. The PCR used 60 Vbeta and 13 Jbeta primers. The repertoire was sequenced with immunoSEQ multiplex PCR; TCRdb's copy has only in-frame clones and lacks some. The sample data list 80,000 to 100,000 clones. CDR3 size: 16 residues. J gave up 3 bases and V 5 bases, and 10 bases lay outside the gene matches. From germline, CDR1 is MDHEN and CDR2 SYDVKM. This sequence was found in a woman in her thirties in good health and CMV-seronegative. Sequencing was performed on PBMCs. The rearrangement uses TRBV28 and TRBJ2-1, with 7 bases that match TRBD2. This chain's CDR3 is CASSPRTSANYNEQFF. The CDR3 region has the DNA TGTGCCAGCAGTCCTCGAACTAGCGCTAACTACAATGAGCAGTTCTTC.